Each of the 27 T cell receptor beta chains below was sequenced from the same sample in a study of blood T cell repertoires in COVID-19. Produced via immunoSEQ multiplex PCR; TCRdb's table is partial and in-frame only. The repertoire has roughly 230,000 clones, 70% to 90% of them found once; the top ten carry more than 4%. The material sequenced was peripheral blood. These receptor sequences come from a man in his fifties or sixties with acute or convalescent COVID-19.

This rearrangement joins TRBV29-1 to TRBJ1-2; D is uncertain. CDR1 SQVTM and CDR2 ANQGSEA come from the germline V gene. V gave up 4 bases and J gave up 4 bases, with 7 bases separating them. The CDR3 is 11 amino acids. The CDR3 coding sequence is TGCAGCGTTGGGGAGCCCTATGGCTACACCTTC. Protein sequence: CSVGEPYGYTF.

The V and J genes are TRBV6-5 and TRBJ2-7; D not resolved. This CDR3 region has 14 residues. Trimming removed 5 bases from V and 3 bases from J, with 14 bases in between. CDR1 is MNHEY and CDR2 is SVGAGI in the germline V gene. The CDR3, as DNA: TGTGCCAGCAGTCTCGCCGCCACTTACTACGAGCAGTACTTC. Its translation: CASSLAATYYEQYF.

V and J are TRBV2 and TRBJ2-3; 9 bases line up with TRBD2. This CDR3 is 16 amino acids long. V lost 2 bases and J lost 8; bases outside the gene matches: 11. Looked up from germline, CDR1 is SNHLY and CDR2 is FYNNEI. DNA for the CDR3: TGTGCCAGCAGTGAATCGGTAGCGGGAGTGGTGGTTACGCAGTATTTT. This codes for CASSESVAGVVVTQYF.

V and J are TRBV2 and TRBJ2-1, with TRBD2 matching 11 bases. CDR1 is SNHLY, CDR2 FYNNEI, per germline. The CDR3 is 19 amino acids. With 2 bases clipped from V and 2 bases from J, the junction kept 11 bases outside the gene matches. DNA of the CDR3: TGTGCCAGCAGTGAATCCCTAGCGGGAGGCCTCAGTACCTACAATGAGCAGTTCTTC. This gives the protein CASSESLAGGLSTYNEQFF.

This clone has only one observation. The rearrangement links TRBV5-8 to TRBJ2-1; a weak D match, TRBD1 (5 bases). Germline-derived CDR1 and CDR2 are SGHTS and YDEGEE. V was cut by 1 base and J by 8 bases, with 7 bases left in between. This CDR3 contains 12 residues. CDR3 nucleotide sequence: TGTGCCAGCAGCTTGAGGACATATGAGCAGTTCTTC. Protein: CASSLRTYEQFF.

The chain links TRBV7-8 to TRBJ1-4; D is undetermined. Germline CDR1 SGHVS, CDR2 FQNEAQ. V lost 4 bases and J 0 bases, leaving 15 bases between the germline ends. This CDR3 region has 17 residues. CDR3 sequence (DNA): TGTGCCAGCAGCTCGAGTCGTCGATTGGCAACTAATGAAAAACTGTTTTTT. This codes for CASSSSRRLATNEKLFF.

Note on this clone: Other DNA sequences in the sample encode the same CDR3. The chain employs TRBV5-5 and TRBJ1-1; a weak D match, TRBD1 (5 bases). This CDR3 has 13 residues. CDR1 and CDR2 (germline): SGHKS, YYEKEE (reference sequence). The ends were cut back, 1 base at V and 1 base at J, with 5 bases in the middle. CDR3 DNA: TGTGCCAGCAGCTTGACAGGGAACACTGAAGCTTTCTTT. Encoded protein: CASSLTGNTEAFF.

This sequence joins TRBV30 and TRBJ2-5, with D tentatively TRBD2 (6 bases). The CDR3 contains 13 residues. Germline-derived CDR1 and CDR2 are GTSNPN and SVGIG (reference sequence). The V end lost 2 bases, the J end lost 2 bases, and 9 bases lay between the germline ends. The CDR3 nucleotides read TGTGCCTGGAGTCGGGGGTTTCAAGAGACCCAGTACTTC. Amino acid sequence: CAWSRGFQETQYF.

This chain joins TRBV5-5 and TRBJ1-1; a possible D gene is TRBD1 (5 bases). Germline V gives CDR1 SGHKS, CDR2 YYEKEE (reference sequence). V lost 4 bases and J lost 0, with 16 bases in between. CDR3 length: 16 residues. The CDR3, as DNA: TGTGCCAGCAGCCTCCCGGGGGTCCAATTGAACACTGAAGCTTTCTTT. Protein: CASSLPGVQLNTEAFF.

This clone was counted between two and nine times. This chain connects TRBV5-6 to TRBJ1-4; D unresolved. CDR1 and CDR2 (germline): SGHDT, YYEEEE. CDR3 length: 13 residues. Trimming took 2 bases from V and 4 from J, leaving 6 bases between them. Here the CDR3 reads CASSFRVNEKLFF. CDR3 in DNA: TGTGCCAGCAGCTTCCGGGTTAATGAAAAACTGTTTTTT.

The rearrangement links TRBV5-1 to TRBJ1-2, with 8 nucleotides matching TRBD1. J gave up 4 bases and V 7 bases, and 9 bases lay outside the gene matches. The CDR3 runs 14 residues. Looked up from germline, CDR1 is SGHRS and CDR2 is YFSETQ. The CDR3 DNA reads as TGCGCCAGCTATCCCGTGGACAGGGCCTATGGCTACACCTTC. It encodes CASYPVDRAYGYTF. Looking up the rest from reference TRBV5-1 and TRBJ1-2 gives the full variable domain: KAGVTQTPRYLIKTRGQQVTLSCSPISGHRSVSWYQQTPGQGLQFLFEYFSETQRNKGNFPGRFSGRQFSNSRSEMNVSTLELGDSALYLCASYPVDRAYGYTFGSGTRLTVV.

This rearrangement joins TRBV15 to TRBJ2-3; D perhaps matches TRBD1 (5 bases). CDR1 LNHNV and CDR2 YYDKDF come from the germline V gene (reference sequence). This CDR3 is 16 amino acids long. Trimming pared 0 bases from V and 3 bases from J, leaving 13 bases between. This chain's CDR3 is CATSRELQGETDTQYF. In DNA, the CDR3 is TGTGCCACCAGCAGAGAGCTCCAGGGTGAGACAGATACGCAGTATTTT.

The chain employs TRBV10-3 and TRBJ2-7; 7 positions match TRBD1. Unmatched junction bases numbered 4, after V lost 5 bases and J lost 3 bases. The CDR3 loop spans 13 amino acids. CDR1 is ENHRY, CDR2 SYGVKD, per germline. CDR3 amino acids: CAISSGTVYEQYF. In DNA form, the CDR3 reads TGTGCCATCAGTTCCGGGACAGTCTACGAGCAGTACTTC.

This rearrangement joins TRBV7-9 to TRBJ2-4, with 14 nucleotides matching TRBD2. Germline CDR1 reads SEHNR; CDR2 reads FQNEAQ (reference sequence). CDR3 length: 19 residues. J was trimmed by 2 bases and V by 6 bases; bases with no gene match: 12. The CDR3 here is CASSLPGTSGGSSKNIQYF. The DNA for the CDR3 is TGTGCCAGCAGTTTACCGGGGACTAGCGGGGGTTCATCCAAAAACATTCAGTACTTC.

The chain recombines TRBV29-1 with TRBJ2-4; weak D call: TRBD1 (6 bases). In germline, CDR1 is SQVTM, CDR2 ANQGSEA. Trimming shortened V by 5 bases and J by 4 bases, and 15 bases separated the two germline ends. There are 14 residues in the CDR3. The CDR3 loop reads CSVLGITGKNIQYF. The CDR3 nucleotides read TGCAGCGTTCTTGGGATCACAGGGAAAAACATTCAGTACTTC.

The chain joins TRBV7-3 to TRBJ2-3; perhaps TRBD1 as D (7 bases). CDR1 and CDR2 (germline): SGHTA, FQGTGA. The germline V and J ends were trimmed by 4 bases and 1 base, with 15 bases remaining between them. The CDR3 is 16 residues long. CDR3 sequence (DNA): TGTGCCAGCAGCTCTTACAGGGGAGGCGGCACAGATACGCAGTATTTT. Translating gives CASSSYRGGGTDTQYF.

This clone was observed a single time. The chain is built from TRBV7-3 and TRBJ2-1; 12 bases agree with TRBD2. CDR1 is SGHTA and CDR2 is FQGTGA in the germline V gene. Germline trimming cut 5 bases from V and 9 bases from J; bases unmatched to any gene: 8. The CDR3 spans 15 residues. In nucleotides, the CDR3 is TGTGCCAGCAGCCCTCTAGCGGGAGGGCGAGGTGAGCAGTTCTTC. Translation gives CASSPLAGGRGEQFF.

CDR3 sequence reads: CASRRDRGIQPQHF. In nucleotides, the CDR3 is TGTGCCAGCAGACGGGACAGAGGAATTCAGCCCCAGCATTTT. V usage is TRBV28 and J usage is TRBJ1-5, with TRBD1 matching 7 bases. Germline trimming cut 6 bases from V and 6 bases from J; bases unmatched to any gene: 8. Looked up from germline, CDR1 is MDHEN and CDR2 is SYDVKM. This CDR3 is 14 amino acids long. The full variable domain, rest sourced from reference TRBV28 and TRBJ1-5, is DVKVTQSSRYLVKRTGEKVFLECVQDMDHENMFWYRQDPGLGLRLIYFSYDVKMKEKGDIPEGYSVSREKKERFSLILESASTNQTSMYLCASRRDRGIQPQHFGDGTRLSIL.

CDR3 nucleotides: TGTGCCAGCAGTGAATGGACTGAGACCTACGAGCAGTACTTC. Translation: CASSEWTETYEQYF. The rearrangement joins TRBV25-1 to TRBJ2-7; possible D gene TRBD2, 5 bases. V was trimmed by 1 base and J by 2 bases, leaving 9 bases between them. Looked up from germline, CDR1 is MGHDK and CDR2 is SYGVNS. The CDR3 is 14 amino acids.

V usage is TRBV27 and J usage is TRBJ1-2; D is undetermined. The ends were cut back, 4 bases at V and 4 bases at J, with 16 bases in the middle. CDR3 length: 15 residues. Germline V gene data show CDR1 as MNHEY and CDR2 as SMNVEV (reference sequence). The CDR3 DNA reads TGTGCCAGCAGTTCCCACGGGAGTCCCCCCTATGGCTACACCTTC. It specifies CASSSHGSPPYGYTF.

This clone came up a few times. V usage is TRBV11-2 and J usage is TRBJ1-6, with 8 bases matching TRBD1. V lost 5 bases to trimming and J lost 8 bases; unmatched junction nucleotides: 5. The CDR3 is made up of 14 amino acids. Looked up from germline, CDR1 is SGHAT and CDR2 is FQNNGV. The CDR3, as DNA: TGTGCCAGCAGCCTGACAGGGGCCTATTCACCCCTCCACTTT. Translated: CASSLTGAYSPLHF.

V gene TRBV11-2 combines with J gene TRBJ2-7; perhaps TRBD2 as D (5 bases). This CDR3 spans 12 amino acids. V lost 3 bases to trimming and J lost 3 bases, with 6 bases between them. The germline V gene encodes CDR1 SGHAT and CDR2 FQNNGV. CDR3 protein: CASSLGSYEQYF. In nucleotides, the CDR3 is TGTGCCAGCAGCTTGGGGAGCTACGAGCAGTACTTC.

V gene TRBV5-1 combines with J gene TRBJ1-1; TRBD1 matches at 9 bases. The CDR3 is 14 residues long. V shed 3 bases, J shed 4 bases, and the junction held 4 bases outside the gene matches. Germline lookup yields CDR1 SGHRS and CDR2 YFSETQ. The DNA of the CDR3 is TGCGCCAGCAGCTCGGACAGGGGCGGCACTGAAGCTTTCTTT. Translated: CASSSDRGGTEAFF.

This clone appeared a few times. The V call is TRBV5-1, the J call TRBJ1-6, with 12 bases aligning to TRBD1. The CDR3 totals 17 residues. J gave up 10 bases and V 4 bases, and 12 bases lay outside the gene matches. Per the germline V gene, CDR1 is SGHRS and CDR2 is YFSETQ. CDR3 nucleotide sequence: TGCGCCAGCAGCCTGGGGGACAGGGGGCCCCATCGGTCACCCCTCCACTTT. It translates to CASSLGDRGPHRSPLHF.

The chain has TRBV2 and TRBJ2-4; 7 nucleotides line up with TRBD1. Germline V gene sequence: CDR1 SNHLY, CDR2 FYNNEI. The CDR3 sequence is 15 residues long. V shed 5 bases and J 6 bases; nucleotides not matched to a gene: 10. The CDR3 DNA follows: TGTGCCAGCAGTCATATCGAGGGGGCCGGAAACATTCAGTACTTC. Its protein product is CASSHIEGAGNIQYF.

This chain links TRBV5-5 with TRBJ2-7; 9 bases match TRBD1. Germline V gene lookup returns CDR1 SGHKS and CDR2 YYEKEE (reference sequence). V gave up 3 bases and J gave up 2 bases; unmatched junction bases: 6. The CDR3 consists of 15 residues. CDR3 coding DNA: TGTGCCAGCAGCTCGTCCGGGACAGGGACCTACGAGCAGTACTTC. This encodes CASSSSGTGTYEQYF. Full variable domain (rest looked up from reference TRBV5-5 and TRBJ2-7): DAGVTQSPTHLIKTRGQQVTLRCSPISGHKSVSWYQQVLGQGPQFIFQYYEKEERGRGNFPDRFSARQFPNYSSELNVNALLLGDSALYLCASSSSGTGTYEQYFGPGTRLTVT.

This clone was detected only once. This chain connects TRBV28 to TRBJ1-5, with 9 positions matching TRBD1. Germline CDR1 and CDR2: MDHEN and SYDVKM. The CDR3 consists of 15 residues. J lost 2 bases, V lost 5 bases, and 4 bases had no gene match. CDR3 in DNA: TGTGCCAGCAGTGACAGGGGGTCGGGCAATCAGCCCCAGCATTTT. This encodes CASSDRGSGNQPQHF. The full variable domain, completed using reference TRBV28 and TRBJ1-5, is DVKVTQSSRYLVKRTGEKVFLECVQDMDHENMFWYRQDPGLGLRLIYFSYDVKMKEKGDIPEGYSVSREKKERFSLILESASTNQTSMYLCASSDRGSGNQPQHFGDGTRLSIL.